The clone carrying this T cell receptor beta chain was counted a single time. The antigen remains unidentified. These data belong to a study of vaccination effects on CD4 cells after COVID-19. Regarding the study as a whole: There were few convalescent patients in the study and no early post-infection timepoints.

Method: immunoSEQ multiplex PCR; TCRdb's copy keeps in-frame clones and lacks some. The repertoire holds approximately 61,000 clones, approximately 73% seen once, with around 1.2% in the top ten. In the ViraFEST assay, antigen-specific CD4+ clonotypes were identified by expansion after peptide-pool stimulation. Having been cultured for 10 days, the cells underwent CD4+ T cell isolation. Either the BNT162b2 or mRNA-1273 vaccine was given to participants in two doses. None of the vaccinated had previously contracted SARS-CoV-2, and their nucleocapsid antibodies tested negative. PBMC cultures contained about 1.9 million cells per well, 10 IU/ml IL-2 and roughly 10 ug/ml peptides. The sequence came from a human donor who received a COVID-19 vaccine. This material consisted of CD4+ T cells from PBMCs cultured with HCoV-229E spike peptides, taken after COVID-19 vaccination.

CDR3 amino acids: CASSLVWSGGMNTQYF. The CDR3 nucleotides read TGTGCCAGCAGCTTAGTTTGGAGCGGGGGGATGAATACGCAGTATTTT. The J gene is TRBJ2-3, the V gene TRBV7-2; 9 nucleotides agree with TRBD2. The V gene end was trimmed by 1 base and the J gene end by 7 bases; junction bases not matched to a gene: 9. The CDR3 is made up of 16 amino acids. Germline assignment: CDR1 SGHTA and CDR2 FQGNSA.